The clone carrying this T cell receptor beta chain showed up just a few times. Sequencing used immunoSEQ multiplex PCR; TCRdb keeps in-frame clones, though not all of them. Here the sample spans fewer than 400,000 clones, roughly 71% being singletons. The data originate from a study of cytotoxic CD8 clonotypes in ibrutinib-treated CLL. The germline gives CDR1 LGHNA, CDR2 YNFKEQ. This CDR3 contains 14 residues. Trimming removed 2 bases from V and 7 bases from J, with 14 bases in between. Source: PBMCs, taken after 36 months of ibrutinib treatment. The sequence derives from a human donor with chronic lymphocytic leukemia. This rearrangement joins TRBV4-2 to TRBJ1-2; tentative D call: TRBD1 (5 bases). The CDR3 nucleotides read TGTGCCAGCAGCCAAATATCATCAGGGTCTGGCTACACCTTC. This gives the protein CASSQISSGSGYTF.